One sample yielded the 24 T cell receptor beta chains listed below, sequenced in a study of regulatory T cells in long-lasting Graves disease. In building TCR beta libraries, iRepertoire HTBI primers were used together with Arm-PCR of CDR3 regions. MiXCR was run by TCRdb on the multiplex PCR reads, yielding one entry per CDR3 protein. Here the sample spans roughly 250,000 distinct CDR3 sequences, approximately 20% being singletons. As to time point: newly diagnosed GD, antithyroid drugs for less than 3 months. After RNA was extracted from PBMCs, the TCR library was made from it. The same data also contributed to another study, on T cells in Graves' hyperthyroidism and ophthalmopathy.

This specimen consisted of peripheral blood mononuclear cells (PBMCs), obtained at new diagnosis, from a patient treated with antithyroid drugs. The receptors come from a woman in her twenties or thirties with Graves disease.

In its sample, this clonotype was seen many times. The junction departs from germline at one end; a sequencing error may be responsible. CDR3 sequence: CASSSRGDMQYF. CDR3 in DNA: TGTGCCAGCAGCAGCCGGGGGGATATGCAGTATTTT. The chain recombines TRBV7-8 with TRBJ2-3, with TRBD2 matching 7 bases. The CDR3 runs 12 residues. The V gene's germline CDR1 is SGHVS and CDR2 FQNEAQ.

The table lists this clonotype with many counts. The chain is built from TRBV6-1 and TRBJ2-2, with D possibly being TRBD1 (5 bases). Germline V gene data show CDR1 as MNHNS and CDR2 as SASEGT. Between the trimmed V and J ends, which lost 7 bases and 6 bases, there was a span of 12 bases. The CDR3 is 13 amino acids. CDR3 sequence: CASKGRAAGELFF. The DNA for the CDR3 is TGTGCCAGCAAGGGCAGGGCGGCCGGGGAGCTGTTTTTT.

The V and J genes are TRBV5-1 and TRBJ2-3, with D unresolved. Looked up from germline, CDR1 is SGHRS and CDR2 is YFSETQ. The V gene lost 7 bases and the J gene lost 4 bases, with 25 bases spanning the gap. The CDR3 runs 17 residues. The CDR3 DNA reads TGCGCCAGCGTTAAAGGGCCGAGTTTGGGAATCGCAGATACGCAGTATTTT. The encoded protein is CASVKGPSLGIADTQYF.

This clonotype was observed many times. This chain's CDR3 is CASSSGTPGTGELFF. The CDR3 nucleotides are TGCGCCAGCAGTTCCGGGACACCTGGGACCGGGGAGCTGTTTTTT. The chain uses TRBV5-1 and TRBJ2-2; weak D call: TRBD1 (6 bases). This CDR3 has 15 amino acids. The germline gives CDR1 SGHRS, CDR2 YFSETQ. V was trimmed by 5 bases and J by 5 bases, leaving 16 bases between them. The whole variable domain, remainder taken from reference TRBV5-1 and TRBJ2-2, is KAGVTQTPRYLIKTRGQQVTLSCSPISGHRSVSWYQQTPGQGLQFLFEYFSETQRNKGNFPGRFSGRQFSNSRSEMNVSTLELGDSALYLCASSSGTPGTGELFFGEGSRLTVL.

The rearrangement joins TRBV2 to TRBJ2-1, with TRBD2 identical over 11 bases. The CDR3 is 16 residues long. CDR1 SNHLY and CDR2 FYNNEI come from the germline V gene. Losses at the gene ends were 1 base for V and 6 bases for J; bases not matched to a gene: 5. In nucleotides, the CDR3 is TGTGCCAGCAGTGAAGGGCGGCTAGCGGGAGGCAATGAGCAGTTCTTC. It yields the protein CASSEGRLAGGNEQFF. The whole variable domain, filled in from reference TRBV2 and TRBJ2-1, reads EPEVTQTPSHQVTQMGQEVILRCVPISNHLYFYWYRQILGQKVEFLVSFYNNEISEKSEIFDDQFSVERPDGSNFTLKIRSTKLEDSAMYFCASSEGRLAGGNEQFFGPGTRLTVL.

This clonotype was detected many times. This rearrangement joins TRBV11-3 to TRBJ2-3; no reliable D call. Trimming shortened V by 1 base and J by 3 bases, and 14 bases separated the two germline ends. The CDR3 length is 16 residues. Germline V gene lookup returns CDR1 SGHNT and CDR2 YENEEA. The CDR3, as DNA: TGTGCCAGCAGCTTAGGATACAGTCCTTCGACAGATACGCAGTATTTT. Translation gives CASSLGYSPSTDTQYF.

This sequence joins TRBV12-3 or TRBV12-4 and TRBJ2-2, with 9 bases aligning to TRBD2. The CDR3 runs to 12 residues. V shed 10 bases and J 7 bases; nucleotides not matched to a gene: 4. CDR3: CAIAGGGGELFF. CDR3 bases: TGTGCCATCGCGGGGGGGGGCGGGGAGCTGTTTTTT.

The genes are TRBV20-1 and TRBJ1-2; tentatively, D is TRBD1 (5 bases). CDR1 is DFQATT, CDR2 SNEGSKA, per germline (reference sequence). The CDR3 runs 10 residues. V dropped 5 bases and J dropped 7 bases, with 8 bases sitting between them. The CDR3 DNA reads as TGCAGTGCTTCGGGGCTTGGCTACACCTTC. Residues: CSASGLGYTF.

This clonotype was seen a handful of times. The rearrangement uses TRBV19 and TRBJ2-3, with D tentatively TRBD2 (5 bases). The CDR3 is made up of 14 amino acids. V was cut by 5 bases and J by 6 bases, with 15 bases left in between. Germline CDR1 is LNHDA and CDR2 is SQIVND (reference sequence). As DNA, the CDR3 is TGTGCCAGTAGTGCCCCTCCTAGCTCCGATACGCAGTATTTT. Protein product: CASSAPPSSDTQYF.

This clonotype appeared a few times. This chain links TRBV19 with TRBJ2-2, with 7 nucleotides matching TRBD2. Germline V CDR1 and CDR2: LNHDA, SQIVND (reference sequence). The CDR3 runs to 17 residues. The junction had 5 bases not matched to a gene; V was cut back by 1 base and J by 0 bases. This CDR3 is CASSIAWLAANTGELFF. DNA for the CDR3: TGTGCCAGTAGTATAGCCTGGCTAGCGGCGAACACCGGGGAGCTGTTTTTT.

A note on this clonotype: A single base separates this from a much larger clone, so it may be a read error. It is likely a read error, because the conserved phenylalanine at the end of the CDR3 is missing. The chain recombines TRBV2 with TRBJ1-1; possibly TRBD1 for D (6 bases). The length of the CDR3 is 14 residues. V gave up 7 bases and J gave up 0 bases, with 12 bases separating them. Germline CDR1 reads SNHLY; CDR2 reads FYNNEI. The DNA for the CDR3 is TGTGCCAGCATACCGGGACATCTGAACACTGAAGCTTTCTCT. Protein product: CASIPGHLNTEAFS.

This clonotype was detected ten times or more. J is TRBJ2-1 and V is TRBV20-1, with 10 bases matching TRBD2. Losses at the gene ends were 1 base for V and 0 bases for J; bases not matched to a gene: 9. CDR1 and CDR2 (germline): DFQATT, SNEGSKA (reference sequence). CDR3 length: 18 amino acids. The CDR3 protein is CSARVFSGGPISYNEQFF. DNA for the CDR3: TGCAGTGCTAGAGTTTTTAGCGGGGGGCCGATCTCCTACAATGAGCAGTTCTTC.

For this clonotype: A read error may explain this, as a much larger clone is one base away. The chain carries TRBV3-1 and TRBJ2-7, with TRBD1 as a possible D gene (5 bases). This CDR3 contains 13 residues. Germline CDR1 LGHDT, CDR2 YNNKEL (reference sequence). This chain's CDR3 is CAGSDTDRGEQYF. CDR3 in DNA: TGTGCCGGCAGCGACACGGATAGGGGAGAGCAGTACTTC.

On this clonotype: Likely a read error: the CDR3 ends without its conserved phenylalanine or tryptophan. The gene calls are TRBV5-1 and TRBJ1-4, with 9 bases that match TRBD1. Germline V gene lookup returns CDR1 SGHRS and CDR2 YFSETQ. This CDR3 spans 14 amino acids. V shed 4 bases, J shed 5 bases, and the junction held 3 bases outside the gene matches. For the CDR3, the DNA is TGCGCCAGCAGCCTAGGGACAGGGAATGAAAAACTGTTTATT. It encodes CASSLGTGNEKLFI.

This clonotype was seen ten or more times. The chain uses TRBV20-1 and TRBJ1-5, with TRBD1 matching over 9 bases. The CDR3 loop spans 14 amino acids. V lost 4 bases to trimming and J lost 4 bases; unmatched junction nucleotides: 5. CDR1 is DFQATT, CDR2 SNEGSKA, per germline (reference sequence). The CDR3 sequence is CSAIPGQGNQPQHF. CDR3 coding DNA: TGCAGTGCTATCCCGGGACAGGGAAATCAGCCCCAGCATTTT.

This clonotype was detected ten times or more. The rearrangement joins TRBV11-2 to TRBJ2-2, with a weak D call TRBD1 (6 bases). Germline values: CDR1 SGHAT, CDR2 FQNNGV. The V and J ends lost 6 bases and 1 base respectively, with 15 bases between them. The CDR3 totals 16 residues. The CDR3 is CASRRIQGQNTGELFF. CDR3 bases: TGTGCCAGCAGAAGAATACAGGGACAGAACACCGGGGAGCTGTTTTTT.

The chain is built from TRBV7-9 and TRBJ2-5, with TRBD1 as a possible D gene (6 bases). The CDR3 consists of 14 residues. Germline V gene sequence: CDR1 SEHNR, CDR2 FQNEAQ (reference sequence). Between the trimmed V and J ends, which lost 4 bases and 4 bases, there was a span of 13 bases. The CDR3 loop is CASSSYRVLETQYF. CDR3 coding DNA: TGTGCCAGCAGCTCGTACAGGGTCCTAGAGACCCAGTACTTC.

The sample holds many counts of this clonotype. Its ends do not fully match the called genes, so a read error is possible. J is TRBJ2-7 and V is TRBV7-9; D gene unclear. Germline assignment: CDR1 SEHNR and CDR2 FQNEAQ (reference sequence). CDR3 size: 14 residues. CDR3 residues: CASSRTSTRVYTDF. CDR3 coding DNA: TGTGCCAGCAGCCGCACCTCGACCCGGGTCTACACGGACTTC.

This clonotype was observed at least ten times. The genes are TRBV7-9 and TRBJ1-1; no clear D. V lost 3 bases to trimming and J lost 2 bases, with 7 bases between them. The germline gives CDR1 SEHNR, CDR2 FQNEAQ (reference sequence). The CDR3 is 13 residues long. The CDR3 loop reads CASSFRPNTEAFF. Written as DNA, the CDR3 is TGTGCCAGCAGCTTCCGCCCTAACACTGAAGCTTTCTTT.

The sample holds many counts of this clonotype. This sequence joins TRBV28 and TRBJ1-3; 10 nucleotides align to TRBD1. There are 16 residues in the CDR3. V shed 7 bases and J 9 bases; nucleotides not matched to a gene: 15. Germline CDR1 MDHEN, CDR2 SYDVKM. This chain's CDR3 is CASINSLGTGVSTIYF. CDR3 in DNA: TGTGCCAGCATCAACAGCCTCGGGACAGGGGTATCCACCATATATTTT.

This clonotype was found many times. The chain recombines TRBV13 with TRBJ2-1; a weak D match, TRBD2 (6 bases). Between the trimmed V and J ends, which lost 0 bases and 5 bases, there was a span of 14 bases. Germline CDR1 and CDR2: PRHDT and FYEKMQ (reference sequence). The CDR3 is 16 amino acids. The CDR3: CASSLGAGFWDNEQFF. The DNA for the CDR3 is TGTGCCAGCAGCTTAGGAGCGGGCTTTTGGGACAATGAGCAGTTCTTC.

Only a few counts were recorded for this clonotype. This chain connects TRBV10-3 to TRBJ1-4, with D unresolved. Germline values: CDR1 ENHRY, CDR2 SYGVKD. CDR3 length: 15 residues. With 0 bases removed from V and 6 bases from J, the gap between germline ends came to 11 bases. CDR3 residues: CAISESMEGDEKLFF. As DNA, the CDR3 is TGTGCCATCAGTGAGTCGATGGAGGGCGATGAAAAACTGTTTTTT.

This clonotype was observed many times. The chain joins TRBV4-2 to TRBJ1-5, with unresolved D. Germline CDR1 and CDR2: LGHNA and YNFKEQ. V lost 1 base to trimming and J lost 5 bases, with 12 bases between them. The CDR3 is 15 amino acids. The CDR3 DNA follows: TGTGCCAGCAGCCAAGTCGGCACACCCGATCAGCCCCAGCATTTT. Protein sequence: CASSQVGTPDQPQHF.

With regard to this clonotype: One base separates it from a far larger clone, so it is likely a read error. The chain has TRBV20-1 and TRBJ2-5; 7 positions agree with TRBD2. This CDR3 region has 13 residues. V trimming: 3 bases; J trimming: 11 bases; junction bases outside the gene matches: 12. The V gene's germline CDR1 is DFQATT and CDR2 SNEGSKA (reference sequence). The CDR3 bases are TGCAGTGCTAGGACTAGCTCCTACAATGAGCAGTACTTC. Translation gives CSARTSSYNEQYF.